This T cell receptor (beta chain) was observed in a study of early stage breast cancer tumors. Study at large: Of around 16 invasive breast tumors, about a dozen were hormone receptor-positive, HER2-negative.

Germline CDR1 reads MGHDK; CDR2 reads SYGVNS. With 2 bases removed from V and 1 base from J, the gap between germline ends came to 13 bases. The CDR3 covers 16 residues. The method was immunoSEQ multiplex PCR; TCRdb's version includes in-frame clones alone and lacks a portion of them. The data show tens of thousands of clones, 80% to 90% seen once. The source is a person between 50 and 60 years old with breast cancer. The specimen was blood. This rearrangement joins TRBV25-1 to TRBJ2-3; the D is unclear. The CDR3 protein is CASSEGSRRGTDTQYF. DNA for the CDR3: TGTGCCAGCAGTGAAGGAAGCCGGAGAGGCACAGATACGCAGTATTTT. Based on the CDR3 plus reference TRBV25-1 and TRBJ2-3, the full variable domain is EADIYQTPRYLVIGTGKKITLECSQTMGHDKMYWYQQDPGMELHLIHYSYGVNSTEKGDLSSESTVSRIRTEHFPLTLESARPSHTSQYLCASSEGSRRGTDTQYFGPGTRLTVL.